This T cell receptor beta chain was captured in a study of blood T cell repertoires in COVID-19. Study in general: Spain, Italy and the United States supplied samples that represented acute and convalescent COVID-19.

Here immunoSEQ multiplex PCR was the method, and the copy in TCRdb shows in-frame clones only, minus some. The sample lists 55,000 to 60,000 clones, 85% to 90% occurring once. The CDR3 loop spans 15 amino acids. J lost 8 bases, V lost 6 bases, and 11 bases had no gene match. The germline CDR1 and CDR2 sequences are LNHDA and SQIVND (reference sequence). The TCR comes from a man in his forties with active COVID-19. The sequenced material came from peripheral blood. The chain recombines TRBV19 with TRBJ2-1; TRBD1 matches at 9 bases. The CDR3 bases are TGTGCCAGTAGCACAGGGGGCGCGGATATTCATGAGCAGTTCTTC. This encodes CASSTGGADIHEQFF.